The TCR beta chain under discussion was sequenced for a study of T-cell memory formation after mild COVID-19 (dated by TCRdb to about 2021). Describing the broader study: TCR sequence clusters from the two donors were largely donor specific. In a couple of donors, T-cell clones that expanded and contracted after mild COVID-19 were tracked by sequencing TCRalpha and TCRbeta repertoires over time. Two young, previously healthy adult volunteers made up the cohort, one male and one female. The paper's findings and limits, for the study overall: Clones that contracted from day 15 to 85 showed balanced CD4/CD8 phenotypes, whereas a second wave of clones that expanded from day 15 to 37 leaned towards CD4+. The study covered only a couple of mild cases, and larger cohorts including severe cases with pre-infection samples were considered necessary. Whether the second-wave clones peaking on day 37 were SARS-CoV-2 specific was not confirmed. Some responding clones were detected in pre-infection memory, which suggested that pre-existing cross-reactive memory T cells had joined the SARS-CoV-2 response. Contracting CD4+ clones turned up mainly in the CM and EM memory subsets, whereas EMRA was where CD8+ clones were enriched.

Ficoll-Paque density gradient centrifugation was used to isolate PBMCs. On this clonotype: This clone's antigen is unknown. Base-call qualities are not available, and no considerably larger clone is one nucleotide away.

Its CDR3 holds 14 amino acids, cysteine through phenylalanine. CDR3 DNA only is kept here, 42 bases in frame from base 1. From V the trimming removes 1 base and from J it removes 6 bases, while the gene matches leave 6 bases of the junction unaccounted for. Taken from the germline V gene, the CDR1 and CDR2 loops are MNHNS and SASEGT. Instrument on record: Illumina NovaSeq 6000. TCRalpha and TCRbeta cDNA libraries were constructed by 5'RACE with constant-segment primers, with sample barcodes and unique molecular identifiers being introduced. Trizol reagent was used to extract RNA from every sample. Amplification of the libraries took two PCR steps, and the second step added a second sample barcode plus Illumina TruSeq adapters. Libraries were sequenced on an Illumina NovaSeq with 2 x 150 bp paired-end reads. As for how the authors treated the data: The reads were demultiplexed and collapsed into UMI-guided consensus sequences using migec v1.2.7. Using mixcr v2.1.11, UMI consensuses were aligned to TRA and TRB V and J templates and then assembled into clonotypes. Expanded or contracted clonotypes were those called significant by both edgeR and NoisET, with noise models trained on biological replicates. For edgeR calls, a false discovery rate-adjusted p below 0.01 and a log2 fold-change threshold of 1 were applied. As an exploratory analysis of dynamics, PCA with hierarchical clustering was applied to max-normalized trajectories of the 1000 most abundant clonotypes. Separately sequenced CD4+ and CD8+ repertoires were used to assign the CD4 or CD8 phenotype of responding clones. The raw public data were reprocessed by TCRdb itself: fastp quality trimming at Q25, MiXCR clonotype calling, in-frame beta chains only. Rows with a matching CDR3 protein are joined into one entry that keeps the most common DNA and genes. These V and J calls are TCRdb output, not the study's own analysis. The sample yields 250,000 to 350,000 distinct CDR3 sequences; roughly an eighth were counted once. Roughly 23% of the sample is held by the ten biggest clonotypes.

Specimen: PBMCs or a T cell subset sorted from them (not recorded which). The receptor chain draws on TRBV6-1 and TRBJ2-7; TRBD2 lines up with 7 middle nucleotides. The origin of this receptor is a man between 18 and 35 years old who had mild COVID-19 (a few samples of this study predate the infection). The sample titles of this study are shuffled in the database, so cell type and time point are left out; the donor was told from shared clones. DNA sequence: TGTGCCAGCAGTGAAGTCGGGGGAGGGCTCGAGCAGTACTTC. The encoded protein is CASSEVGGGLEQYF.